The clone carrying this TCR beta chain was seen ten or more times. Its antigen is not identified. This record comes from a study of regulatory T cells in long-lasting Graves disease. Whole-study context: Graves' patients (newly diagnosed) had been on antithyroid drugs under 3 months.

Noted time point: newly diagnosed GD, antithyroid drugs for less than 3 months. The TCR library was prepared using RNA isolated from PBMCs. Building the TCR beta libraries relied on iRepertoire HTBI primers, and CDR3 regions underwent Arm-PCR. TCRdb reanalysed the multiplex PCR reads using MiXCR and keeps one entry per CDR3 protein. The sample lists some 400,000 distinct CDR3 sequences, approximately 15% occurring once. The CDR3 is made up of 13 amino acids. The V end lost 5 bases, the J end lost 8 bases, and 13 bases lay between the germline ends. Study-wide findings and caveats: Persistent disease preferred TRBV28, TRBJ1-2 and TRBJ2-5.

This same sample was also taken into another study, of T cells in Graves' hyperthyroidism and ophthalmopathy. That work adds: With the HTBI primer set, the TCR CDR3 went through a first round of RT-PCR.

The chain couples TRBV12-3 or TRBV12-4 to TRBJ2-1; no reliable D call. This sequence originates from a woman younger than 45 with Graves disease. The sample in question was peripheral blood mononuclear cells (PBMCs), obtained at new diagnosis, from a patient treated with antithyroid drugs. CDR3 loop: CASSPNVRYEQFF. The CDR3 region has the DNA TGTGCCAGCAGTCCTAACGTGAGATATGAGCAGTTCTTC.